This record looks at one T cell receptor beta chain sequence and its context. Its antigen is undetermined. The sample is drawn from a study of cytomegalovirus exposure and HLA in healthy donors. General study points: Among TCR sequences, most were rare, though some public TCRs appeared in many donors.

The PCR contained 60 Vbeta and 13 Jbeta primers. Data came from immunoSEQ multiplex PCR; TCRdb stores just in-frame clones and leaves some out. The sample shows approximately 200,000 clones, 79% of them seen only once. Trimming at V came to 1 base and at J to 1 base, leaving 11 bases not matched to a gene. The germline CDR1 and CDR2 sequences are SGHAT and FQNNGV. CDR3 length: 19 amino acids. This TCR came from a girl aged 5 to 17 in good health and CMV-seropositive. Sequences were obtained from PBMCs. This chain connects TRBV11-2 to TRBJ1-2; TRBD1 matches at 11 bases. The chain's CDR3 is CASSLALMDRGLGNYGYTF. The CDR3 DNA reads TGTGCCAGCAGCTTAGCCTTAATGGACAGGGGGCTGGGTAACTATGGCTACACCTTC.